This T cell receptor (beta chain) was obtained from a study of T cell clonality in common variable immunodeficiency. There are many counts of this clone. Clones were read by immunoSEQ multiplex PCR, and TCRdb kept only the in-frame ones, dropping some. The data show about 40,000 clones, with none appearing a single time. This sequence originates from a person aged 18 to 70 in good health. Sequenced material: peripheral blood mononuclear cells.

CDR3 amino acids: CSASPGQGRTETQYF. The DNA read from the CDR3 is TGCAGTGCTAGTCCCGGGCAGGGCAGGACGGAGACC. This chain connects TRBV20-1 to TRBJ2-5; tentatively, D is TRBD1 (5 bases). With the read ending 3 residues before the CDR3 end, the germline J gene is used to fill in that end. The CDR3 is 15 residues long. The V and J ends lost 3 bases and 5 bases respectively, with 19 bases between them. The V gene's germline CDR1 is DFQATT and CDR2 SNEGSKA (reference sequence).